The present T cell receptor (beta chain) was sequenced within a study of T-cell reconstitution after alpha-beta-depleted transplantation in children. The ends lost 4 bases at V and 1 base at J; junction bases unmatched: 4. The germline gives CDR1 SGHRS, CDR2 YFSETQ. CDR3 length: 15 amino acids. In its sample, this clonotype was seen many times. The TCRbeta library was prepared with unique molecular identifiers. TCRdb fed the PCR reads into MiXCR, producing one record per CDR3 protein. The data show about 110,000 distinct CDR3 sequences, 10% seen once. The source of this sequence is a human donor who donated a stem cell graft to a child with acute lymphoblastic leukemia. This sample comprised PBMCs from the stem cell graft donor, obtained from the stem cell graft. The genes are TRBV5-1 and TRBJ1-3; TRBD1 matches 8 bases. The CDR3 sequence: CASSDNRGSGNTIYF. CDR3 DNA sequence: TGCGCCAGCAGCGATAACAGGGGGTCTGGAAACACCATATATTTT.